This TCR beta chain was observed in a study of cytomegalovirus exposure and HLA in healthy donors (dated by TCRdb to the late 2010s). Regarding the research as a whole: In an earlier analysis of roughly 590 of the donors, 276 Gb of sequence data and 90 million to 130 million unique TCR beta sequences from some 170 million T cells were reported. The study used immunosequencing to profile the T cell repertoires of around 600 subjects and linked those repertoires to cytomegalovirus serostatus. The study aimed to test whether signatures of past pathogen exposure could be identified by cataloging public T cell receptors. Donor age, sex, ethnicity and CMV serostatus were collected together with the repertoire data. An earlier analysis of 450 to 750 of the donors used high-throughput TCR beta sequencing to judge whether each TCR beta V gene segment behaved as functional or pseudogenic. Typing coverage differed by locus: A, B, C, DRB1 and DQB1 were typed in about 620-630 donors, DQA1 in around 500, DPA1 in 600 to 610, and DPB1 in 400 to 480. An early release covering roughly 640 HLA-typed donors comprised approximately 290 gigabases of sequencing data and around 80 million unique TCR sequences. HLA typing covered class I and class II loci at four-digit resolution. Among some 400 genotyped donors of the cohort, an average of approximately 200,000 unique TCR beta nucleotide sequences was sequenced per donor, of which roughly 17% were non-productive. In a later analysis, previously published TCR beta repertoires from 550 to 750 donors were re-analyzed and high-resolution HLA genotyping was added so that TCR occurrence patterns could be studied. The study combined high-throughput TCR immunosequencing, statistical association of individual TCRs with disease status, and machine learning to predict cytomegalovirus infection status. Roughly 5 DR-DQ haplotypes were handled as single units for association and clustering, since linkage in the cohort was strong. Rather than using new phenotypic data, the later analysis identified candidate immune exposures from TCR beta sequences and from how often those sequences occurred across donors. Every discovery cohort repertoire had been produced on one sequencing platform. A later genetic analysis used genome-wide SNP genotypes for about 60% of the roughly 670 donors, treating that subset as a discovery cohort. The genetic ancestry cluster associated with self-reported Caucasian donors included over 80% of the roughly 390 genotyped donors. In addition to the first cohort of 650 to 800 subjects, a separate validation cohort of 120 different subjects was used. Overall study results and their limits: A further reported finding was that TCR beta sequences accurately predicted the HLA-A and HLA-B alleles for most subjects in the first cohort. Correlated functional status among segregating V segments might reflect linkage disequilibrium, but an unknown experimental factor could not be ruled out. In an earlier analysis of some 500 of the donors, most TCR beta V segments were observed in productive rearrangements about 87% or about 30% of the time, broadly matching IMGT annotations. The authors suggested that the approach could potentially be extended to other disease states and immunological phenotypes. In a later genetic analysis, fewer N-insertions in productive TCRs were reported among donors in an Asian-associated ancestry cluster than the roughly 640-donor mean. Roughly 17 rarely observed V segments, including chromosome 9 orphons, were excluded from the earlier analysis of 550 to 700 of the donors because counts were too low. According to a later analysis, parvovirus B19, influenza, CMV and Epstein-Barr virus appeared linked to several top co-occurrence clusters. A group of highly shared sequence variants was considered likely to be a technical artifact of the sequencing pipeline. Three of the identified cytomegalovirus-associated TCR beta chains were confirmed in vitro to be specific for cytomegalovirus antigens. For the cohort, immune exposure information was limited to CMV serostatus. A later analysis found that most CMV-associated TCR beta chains appeared HLA-restricted, with HLA associations seemingly driven largely by CMV exposure. According to a later analysis, TCR association rates differed among HLA loci, with DRB1 alleles showing the most associated TCRs and HLA-C alleles showing the fewest. Assigning TCR associations to individual alleles was difficult when HLA alleles, especially DR and DQ, strongly co-occurred. In the study, 150 to 200 TCR beta chains were listed as associated with cytomegalovirus. In a later analysis, 16,951 TCR beta sequences were associated with specific HLA alleles at a false discovery rate of 0.05. Most TCR sequences were seen in very few donors, while some public TCRs were found in many individuals. Compared with equally common non-associated chains, HLA-associated TCR beta chains in a later analysis were more clonally expanded and had lower generation probabilities. V-gene and J-gene trimming of TCR beta chains was associated with a missense DCLRE1C variant in a later genetic analysis, and the association was replicated in an independent cohort. Only TCR beta chains were sequenced in this cohort, and the absence of alpha or paired-chain data limited detectable features. Because HLA typing was unavailable for some donors at each locus, only the typed subset was used in association tests. The 87-base-pair reads could not distinguish some IMGT-functional V segments, including TRBV6-2 and TRBV6-3, so those segments were excluded. Cytomegalovirus status was reported to be diagnosed by the classifier with high specificity and sensitivity in both the original and validation cohorts. The presence/absence analyses assumed that sequencing depth was roughly uniform across donors, and that assumption may not be true.

In total, approximately 700 healthy bone marrow donors made up the cohort. At the time of sampling, every cohort member was nominally healthy, though immune exposures that went unrecorded were likely present. The donor was CMV seropositive and was included in the group of 290 or so seropositive cohort members. A peripheral blood sample was provided by each donor, and peripheral blood mononuclear cells were used for TCR beta sequencing. Genomic DNA was extracted from the blood cell samples with the Qiagen DNeasy Blood Extraction Kit. The method was the immunoSEQ multiplex PCR assay. For the multiplex PCR, a mixture combining 60 forward primers for TCR Vbeta segments and 13 reverse primers for TCR Jbeta segments was used. The CDR3 region of rearranged TCR beta genes was amplified from genomic DNA by a multiplex PCR assay. On the Illumina HiSeq System, the amplified TCR beta libraries were sequenced as 87-base-pair reads. The original methods were these. In a later analysis, some 80 million unique TCR beta chains were counted across the roughly 700 repertoires, and roughly 11 million of these chains were shared by at least two donors. A nearest-neighbor algorithm error-corrected the raw reads and collapsed the reads into unique sequences, merging closely related sequences to remove PCR and sequencing errors. Alignment of CDR3 sequences to IMGT reference sequences was used to assign V, D and J gene segments. Each retained sequence needed at least a six-nucleotide match to both a V gene segment and a J gene segment. A rearrangement was called productive if the CDR3 had no stop codons and remained in frame with V and J, and every other rearrangement was called non-productive. Following IMGT convention, CDR3 was defined as the stretch from the second conserved V-encoded cysteine up to the conserved J-encoded phenylalanine. The earlier analysis of around 640 of the donors excluded sequences that lacked an unambiguous match to a single V gene segment. In an earlier analysis of some 590 of the donors, a V segment was called functional when productive rearrangements were above 56.7%, and segregating when the standard deviation between donors exceeded 5%. A statistical classification framework was built to diagnose cytomegalovirus status from the catalog of TCR beta chain sequences. In a later analysis, TCR nucleotide sequences were compared against IMGT/GENE-DB human TR gene sequences so that V and J genes could be assigned. A later analysis assigned CDR3 sequences and most-parsimonious VDJ recombination scenarios with the TCRdist pipeline. A later analysis defined each TCR beta chain by its CDR3 amino acid sequence plus V-gene family, and excluded reads lacking a unique V-gene family. In a later analysis, fewer than 650 highly shared, low-generation-probability nucleotide sequences were removed to address suspected cross-contamination and a sequencing artifact. In a later analysis, a clonal expansion index for each public chain was calculated from normalized within-repertoire ranks of inferred template counts. In a later analysis, generation probabilities were computed using a VDJ recombination model fitted to out-of-frame rearrangements, and the results were checked against IGoR. In a later analysis, TCR-TCR, TCR-HLA and TCR-CMV co-occurrence was scored with hypergeometric tests, and a repertoire-size bias correction was applied to TCR pairs. In a later analysis, false discovery rates were estimated by permuting HLA or CMV assignments 20 times. In a later analysis, co-occurring TCRs were grouped with DBSCAN, and TCRdist sequence similarity was added when clustering was performed within HLA-allele-positive subsets. Repertoires with fewer than 30,000 or more than 120,000 public chains were left out of co-occurrence clustering, as were five repertoires with anomalous nucleotide sharing. The clones in this table, taken by TCRdb from immuneACCESS, are in-frame only. Not every clone is retained; where verified, under half of the shortfall comes from an unresolved V gene, and the cause of the rest is unknown. The D gene and trimming were derived from the DNA, and the V and J assignments and clone size from that table. The sample table lists some 120,000 clones, about 73% of them with a count of one. Around 2.1% of the sample lies in the top ten.

As concerns this clone: There is no known antigen for this receptor. No much larger clone is present one base from it, and per-base qualities are unavailable.

The CDR3 sequence holds 13 residues, the cysteine and phenylalanine included. CDR3 DNA only is kept here, 39 bases in frame from base 1. For CDR1 and CDR2, the germline V gene (reference sequence) lists GTSNPN and SVGIG. The V end loses 0 bases and the J end loses 3 bases, and a stretch of 8 bases separates them. Rearrangement joined TRBV30 to TRBJ1-2; a tentative D match to TRBD1 spans 6 bases. The receptor comes from a woman between 35 and 50 years old in good health and CMV-seropositive. Sample: PBMCs. The bases read TGTGCCTGGAGTGTGCAGGGGTACTATGGCTACACCTTC. This gives the protein CAWSVQGYYGYTF.